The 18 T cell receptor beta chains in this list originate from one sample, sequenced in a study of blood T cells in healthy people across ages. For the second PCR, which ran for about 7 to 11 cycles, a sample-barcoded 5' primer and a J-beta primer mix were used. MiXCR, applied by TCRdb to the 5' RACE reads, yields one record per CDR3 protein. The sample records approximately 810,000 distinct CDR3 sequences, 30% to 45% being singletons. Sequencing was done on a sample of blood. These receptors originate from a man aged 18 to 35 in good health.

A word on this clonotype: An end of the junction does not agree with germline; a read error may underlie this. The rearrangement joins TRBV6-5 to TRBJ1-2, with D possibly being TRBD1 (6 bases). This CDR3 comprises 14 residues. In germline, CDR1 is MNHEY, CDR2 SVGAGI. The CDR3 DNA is TGTGCCGGCAGTTACGGGCAGGGGAGTGGTGGCTACACCTTC. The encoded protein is CAGSYGQGSGGYTF.

Here the CDR3 reads CASSQRTVSSNQPQHF. CDR3 sequence (DNA): TGTGCCAGCAGCCAACGGACAGTGAGTAGCAATCAGCCCCAGCATTTT. V usage is TRBV6-2 or TRBV6-3 and J usage is TRBJ1-5; a possible D gene is TRBD1 (6 bases). CDR1 and CDR2 from the germline V gene are MNHEY and SVGEGT. The CDR3 runs to 16 residues. V lost 6 bases to trimming and J lost 0 bases, with 15 bases between them.

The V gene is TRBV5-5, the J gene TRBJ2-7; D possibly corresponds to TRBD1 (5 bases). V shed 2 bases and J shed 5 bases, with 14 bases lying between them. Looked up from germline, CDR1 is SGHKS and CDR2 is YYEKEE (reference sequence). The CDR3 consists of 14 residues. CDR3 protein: CASSFRAPYHEQYF. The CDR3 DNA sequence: TGTGCCAGCAGCTTCAGGGCCCCCTATCACGAGCAGTACTTC.

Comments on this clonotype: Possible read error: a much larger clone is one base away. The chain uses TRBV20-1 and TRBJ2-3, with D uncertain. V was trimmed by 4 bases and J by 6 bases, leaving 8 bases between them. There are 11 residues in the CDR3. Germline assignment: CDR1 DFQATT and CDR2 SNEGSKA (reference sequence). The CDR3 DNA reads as TGCAGTGCTACCAGGAGCGATACGCAGTATTTT. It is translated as CSATRSDTQYF.

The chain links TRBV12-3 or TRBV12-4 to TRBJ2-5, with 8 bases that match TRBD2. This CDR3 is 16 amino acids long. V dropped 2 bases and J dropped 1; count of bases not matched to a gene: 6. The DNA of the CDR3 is TGTGCCAGCAGTTTACTAGGCGGGGGGCCCCAAGAGACCCAGTACTTC. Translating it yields CASSLLGGGPQETQYF.

The CDR3 DNA sequence: TGTGCCAGCTCCGTAACAGGGGACACCTATGGCTACACCTTC. This sequence encodes CASSVTGDTYGYTF. The chain combines TRBV25-1 with TRBJ1-2, with TRBD1 identical over 7 bases. Unmatched junction bases numbered 10, after V lost 8 bases and J lost 4 bases. The germline V gene encodes CDR1 MGHDK and CDR2 SYGVNS. The CDR3 totals 14 residues.

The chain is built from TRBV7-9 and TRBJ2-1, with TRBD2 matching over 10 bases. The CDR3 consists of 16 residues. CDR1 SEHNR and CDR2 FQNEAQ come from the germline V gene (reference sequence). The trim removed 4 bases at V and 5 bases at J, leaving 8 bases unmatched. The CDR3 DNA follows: TGTGCCAGCAGCTCTTCCCCGGGACTAGCGAACAATGAGCAGTTCTTC. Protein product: CASSSSPGLANNEQFF.

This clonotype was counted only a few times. CDR3 DNA sequence: TGCAGCGTCCGACGGGCTAGCGGAGGTTACAATGAGCAGTTCTTC. Amino acids: CSVRRASGGYNEQFF. The chain employs TRBV29-1 and TRBJ2-1, with 7 bases identical to TRBD2. Germline V lookup: CDR1 SQVTM, CDR2 ANQGSEA. The CDR3 spans 15 residues. The V gene end was trimmed by 6 bases and the J gene end by 4 bases; junction bases not matched to a gene: 12.

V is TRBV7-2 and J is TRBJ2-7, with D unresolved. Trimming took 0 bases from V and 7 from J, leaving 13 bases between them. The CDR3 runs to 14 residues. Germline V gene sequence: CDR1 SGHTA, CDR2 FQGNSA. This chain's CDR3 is CASSLADRPNEQYF. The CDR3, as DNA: TGTGCCAGCAGCTTAGCCGACCGACCCAATGAGCAGTACTTC.

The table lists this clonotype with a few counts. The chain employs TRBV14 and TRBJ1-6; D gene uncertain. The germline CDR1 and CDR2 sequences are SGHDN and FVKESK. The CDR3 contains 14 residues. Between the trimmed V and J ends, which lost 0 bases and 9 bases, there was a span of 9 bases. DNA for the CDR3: TGTGCCAGCAGCCAAGATCTGGCGGGTTCACCCCTCCACTTT. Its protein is CASSQDLAGSPLHF. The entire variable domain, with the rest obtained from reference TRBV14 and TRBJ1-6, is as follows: EAGVTQFPSHSVIEKGQTVTLRCDPISGHDNLYWYRRVMGKEIKFLLHFVKESKQDESGMPNNRFLAERTGGTYSTLKVQPAELEDSGVYFCASSQDLAGSPLHFGNGTRLTVT.

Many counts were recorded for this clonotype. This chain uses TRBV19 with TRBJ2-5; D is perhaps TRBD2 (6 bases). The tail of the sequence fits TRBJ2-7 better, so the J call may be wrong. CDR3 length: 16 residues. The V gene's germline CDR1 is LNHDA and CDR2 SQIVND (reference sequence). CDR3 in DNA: TGTGCCAGTAGACCTTACCGGCGCCAACTAGCATACGAGCAGTACTTC. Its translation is CASRPYRRQLAYEQYF.

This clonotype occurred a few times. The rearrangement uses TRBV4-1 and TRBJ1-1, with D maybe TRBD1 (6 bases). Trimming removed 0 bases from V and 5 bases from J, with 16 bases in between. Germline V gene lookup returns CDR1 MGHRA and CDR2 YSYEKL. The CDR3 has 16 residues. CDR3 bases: TGCGCCAGCAGCCAAGAAACAGGGCGTCGGGAAACTGAAGCTTTCTTT. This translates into CASSQETGRRETEAFF.

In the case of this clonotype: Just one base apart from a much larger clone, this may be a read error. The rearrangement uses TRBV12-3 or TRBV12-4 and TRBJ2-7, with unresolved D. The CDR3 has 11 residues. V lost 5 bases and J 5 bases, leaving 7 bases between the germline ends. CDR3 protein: CASSTSHEQYF. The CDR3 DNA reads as TGTGCCAGCAGTACGTCCCACGAGCAGTACTTC.

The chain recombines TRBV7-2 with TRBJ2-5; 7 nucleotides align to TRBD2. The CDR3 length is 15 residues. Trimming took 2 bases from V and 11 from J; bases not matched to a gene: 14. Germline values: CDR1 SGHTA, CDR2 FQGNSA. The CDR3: CASSLPQRGNNEQYF. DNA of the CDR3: TGTGCCAGCAGCTTACCCCAGCGGGGAAACAATGAGCAGTACTTC. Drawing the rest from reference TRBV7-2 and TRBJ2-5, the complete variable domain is GAGVSQSPSNKVTEKGKDVELRCDPISGHTALYWYRQSLGQGLEFLIYFQGNSAPDKSGLPSDRFSAERTGGSVSTLTIQRTQQEDSAVYLCASSLPQRGNNEQYFGPGTRLLVL.

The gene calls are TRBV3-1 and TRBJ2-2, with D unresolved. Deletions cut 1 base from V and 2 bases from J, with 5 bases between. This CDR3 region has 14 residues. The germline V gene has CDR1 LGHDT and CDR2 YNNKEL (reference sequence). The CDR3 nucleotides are TGTGCCAGCAGCCAAGTTGTCAACACCGGGGAGCTGTTTTTT. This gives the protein CASSQVVNTGELFF.

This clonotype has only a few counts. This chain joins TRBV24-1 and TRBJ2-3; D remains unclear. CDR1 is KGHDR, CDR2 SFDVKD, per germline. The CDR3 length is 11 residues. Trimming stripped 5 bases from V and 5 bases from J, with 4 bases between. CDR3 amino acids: CATSGGDTQYF. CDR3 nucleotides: TGTGCCACCAGTGGCGGAGATACGCAGTATTTT.

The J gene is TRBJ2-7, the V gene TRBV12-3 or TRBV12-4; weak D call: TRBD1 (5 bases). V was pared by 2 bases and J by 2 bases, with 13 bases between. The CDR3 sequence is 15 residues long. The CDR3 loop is CASSLQGGNAYEQYF. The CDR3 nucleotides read TGTGCCAGCAGTTTACAGGGTGGAAACGCCTACGAGCAGTACTTC.

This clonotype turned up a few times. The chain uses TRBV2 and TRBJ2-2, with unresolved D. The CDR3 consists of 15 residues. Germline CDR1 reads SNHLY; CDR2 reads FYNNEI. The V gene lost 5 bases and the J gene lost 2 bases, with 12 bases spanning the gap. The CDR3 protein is CASSRLGFNTGELFF. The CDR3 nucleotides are TGTGCCAGCAGTAGGTTGGGATTCAACACCGGGGAGCTGTTTTTT.